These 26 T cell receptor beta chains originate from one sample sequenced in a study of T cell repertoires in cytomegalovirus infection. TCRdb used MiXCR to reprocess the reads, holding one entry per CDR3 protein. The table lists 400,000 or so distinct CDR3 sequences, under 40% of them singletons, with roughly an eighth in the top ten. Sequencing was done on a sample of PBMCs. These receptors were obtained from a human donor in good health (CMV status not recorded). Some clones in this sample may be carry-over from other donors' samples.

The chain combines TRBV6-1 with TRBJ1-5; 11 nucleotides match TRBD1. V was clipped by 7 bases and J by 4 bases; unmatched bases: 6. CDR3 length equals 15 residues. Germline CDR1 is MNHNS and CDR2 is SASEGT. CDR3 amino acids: CASIGGQGANQPQHF. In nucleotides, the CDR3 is TGTGCCAGCATTGGAGGACAGGGGGCAAATCAGCCCCAGCATTTT.

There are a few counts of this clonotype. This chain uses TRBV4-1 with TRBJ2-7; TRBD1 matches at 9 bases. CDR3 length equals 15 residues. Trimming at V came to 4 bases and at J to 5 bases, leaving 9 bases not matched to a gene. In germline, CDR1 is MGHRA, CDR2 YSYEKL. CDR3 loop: CASSLRDREVDEQYF. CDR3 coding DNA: TGCGCCAGCAGCCTCCGGGACAGGGAGGTCGACGAGCAGTACTTC.

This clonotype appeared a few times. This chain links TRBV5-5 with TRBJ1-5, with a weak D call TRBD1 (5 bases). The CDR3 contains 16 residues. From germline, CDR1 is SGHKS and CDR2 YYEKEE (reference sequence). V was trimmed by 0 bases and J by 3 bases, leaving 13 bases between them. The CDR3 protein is CASSLAAGWINQPQHF. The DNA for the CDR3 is TGTGCCAGCAGCTTGGCGGCAGGGTGGATCAATCAGCCCCAGCATTTT.

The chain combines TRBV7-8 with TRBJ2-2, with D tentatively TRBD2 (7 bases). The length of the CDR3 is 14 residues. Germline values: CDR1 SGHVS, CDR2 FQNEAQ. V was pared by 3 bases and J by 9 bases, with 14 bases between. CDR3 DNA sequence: TGTGCCAGCAGCTTGAAGGGGGGGGGAAGGGAGCTGTTTTTT. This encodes CASSLKGGGRELFF.

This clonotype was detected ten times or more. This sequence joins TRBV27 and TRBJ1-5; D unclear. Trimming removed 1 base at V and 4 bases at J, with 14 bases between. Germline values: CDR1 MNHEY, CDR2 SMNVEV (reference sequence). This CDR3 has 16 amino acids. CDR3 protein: CASSLYAPLNNQPQHF. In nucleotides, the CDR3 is TGTGCCAGCAGTTTATATGCACCCTTAAATAATCAGCCCCAGCATTTT.

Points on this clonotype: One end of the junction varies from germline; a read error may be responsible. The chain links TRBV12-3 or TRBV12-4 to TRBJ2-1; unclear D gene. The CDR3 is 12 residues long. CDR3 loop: CASSFIGNELFF. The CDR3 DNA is TGTGCCAGCAGTTTCATCGGCAATGAGCTGTTCTTC.

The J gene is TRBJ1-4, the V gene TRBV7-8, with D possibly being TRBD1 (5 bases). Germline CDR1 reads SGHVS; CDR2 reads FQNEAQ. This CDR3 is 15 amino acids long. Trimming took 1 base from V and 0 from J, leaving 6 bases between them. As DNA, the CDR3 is TGTGCCAGCAGCTTAGGGGGACCAACTAATGAAAAACTGTTTTTT. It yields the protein CASSLGGPTNEKLFF.

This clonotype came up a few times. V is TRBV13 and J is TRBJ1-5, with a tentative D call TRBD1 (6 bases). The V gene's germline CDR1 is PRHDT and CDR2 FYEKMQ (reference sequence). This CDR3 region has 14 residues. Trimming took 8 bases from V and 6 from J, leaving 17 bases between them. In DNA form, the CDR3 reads TGTGCCAGCCGGTCTGCAGGGGCAGGTCAGCCCCAGCATTTT. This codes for CASRSAGAGQPQHF.

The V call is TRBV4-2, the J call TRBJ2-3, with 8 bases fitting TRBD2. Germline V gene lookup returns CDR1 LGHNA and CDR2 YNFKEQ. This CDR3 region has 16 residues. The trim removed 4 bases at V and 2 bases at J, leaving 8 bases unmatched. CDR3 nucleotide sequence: TGTGCCAGCAGCCGCTCGCGGGGGGAGGCCACAGATACGCAGTATTTT. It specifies CASSRSRGEATDTQYF.

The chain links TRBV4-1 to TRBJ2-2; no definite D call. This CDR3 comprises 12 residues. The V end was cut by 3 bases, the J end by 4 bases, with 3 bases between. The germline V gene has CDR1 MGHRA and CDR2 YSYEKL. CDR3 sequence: CASSHITGELFF. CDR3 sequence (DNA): TGCGCCAGCAGCCATATCACCGGGGAGCTGTTTTTT.

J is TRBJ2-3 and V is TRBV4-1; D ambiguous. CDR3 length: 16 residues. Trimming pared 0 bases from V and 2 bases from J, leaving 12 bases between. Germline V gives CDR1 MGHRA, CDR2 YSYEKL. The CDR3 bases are TGCGCCAGCAGCCAAGAGCGAACGGTCCACACAGATACGCAGTATTTT. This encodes CASSQERTVHTDTQYF.

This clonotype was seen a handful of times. The CDR3, as DNA: TGTGCCAGCAGTTACCTGAGAGGACAGGGCGATTCACCCCTCCACTTT. This codes for CASSYLRGQGDSPLHF. The gene calls are TRBV6-5 and TRBJ1-6; 8 nucleotides match TRBD1. The V gene's germline CDR1 is MNHEY and CDR2 SVGAGI. The CDR3 loop spans 16 amino acids. Trimming cost V 2 bases and J 8 bases; bases outside gene matches: 8.

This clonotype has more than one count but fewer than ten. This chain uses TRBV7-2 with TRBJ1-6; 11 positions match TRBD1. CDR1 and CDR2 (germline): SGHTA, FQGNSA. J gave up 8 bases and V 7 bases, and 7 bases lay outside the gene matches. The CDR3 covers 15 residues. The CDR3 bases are TGTGCCAGCACCCGGGACAGGGGGGATCATTCACCCCTCCACTTT. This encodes CASTRDRGDHSPLHF.

The CDR3 DNA reads as TGCAGTGCCGTCCGTGGATCCTATAATTCACCCCTCCACTTT. It codes for CSAVRGSYNSPLHF. This chain links TRBV20-1 with TRBJ1-6; D not certain. V lost 6 bases, J lost 1 base, and 10 bases lay in between. This CDR3 has 14 amino acids. Germline V CDR1 and CDR2: DFQATT, SNEGSKA (reference sequence).

DNA for the CDR3: TGTGCCAGCAGTTACTCTGGGGGTAACTATGGCTACACCTTC. Encoded protein: CASSYSGGNYGYTF. The V call is TRBV6-6, the J call TRBJ1-2; D might be TRBD1 (5 bases). Germline CDR1 reads MNHNY; CDR2 reads SVGAGI (reference sequence). With 0 bases removed from V and 1 base from J, the gap between germline ends came to 6 bases. This CDR3 spans 14 amino acids.

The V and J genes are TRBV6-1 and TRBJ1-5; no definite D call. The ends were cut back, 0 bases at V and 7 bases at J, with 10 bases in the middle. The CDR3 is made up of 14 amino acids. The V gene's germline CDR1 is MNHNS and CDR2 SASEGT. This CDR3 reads CASSEARVDQPQHF. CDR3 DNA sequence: TGTGCCAGCAGTGAAGCGAGGGTTGACCAGCCCCAGCATTTT.

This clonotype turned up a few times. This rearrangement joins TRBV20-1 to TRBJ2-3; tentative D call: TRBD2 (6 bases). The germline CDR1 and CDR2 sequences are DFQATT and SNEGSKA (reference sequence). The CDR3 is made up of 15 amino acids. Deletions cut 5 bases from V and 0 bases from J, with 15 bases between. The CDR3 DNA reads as TGCAGTGCTCTAGTTAGCGGCCTCAGCACAGATACGCAGTATTTT. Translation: CSALVSGLSTDTQYF.

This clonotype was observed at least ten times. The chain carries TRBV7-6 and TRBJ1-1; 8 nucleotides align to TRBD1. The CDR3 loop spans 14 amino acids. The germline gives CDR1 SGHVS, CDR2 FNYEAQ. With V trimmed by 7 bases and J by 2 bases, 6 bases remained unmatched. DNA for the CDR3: TGTGCCAGCACCCGGGACAGGAAAAACACTGAAGCTTTCTTT. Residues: CASTRDRKNTEAFF. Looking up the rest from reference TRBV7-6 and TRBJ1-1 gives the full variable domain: GAGVSQSPRYKVTKRGQDVALRCDPISGHVSLYWYRQALGQGPEFLTYFNYEAQQDKSGLPNDRFSAERPEGSISTLTIQRTEQRDSAMYRCASTRDRKNTEAFFGQGTRLTVV.

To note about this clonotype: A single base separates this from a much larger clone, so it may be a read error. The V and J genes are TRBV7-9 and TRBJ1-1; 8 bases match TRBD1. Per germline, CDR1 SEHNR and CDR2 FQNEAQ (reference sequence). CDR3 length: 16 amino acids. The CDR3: CASSFPSNGQGPEAVF. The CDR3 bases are TGTGCCAGCAGCTTCCCGTCCAATGGACAGGGCCCTGAAGCTGTCTTT.

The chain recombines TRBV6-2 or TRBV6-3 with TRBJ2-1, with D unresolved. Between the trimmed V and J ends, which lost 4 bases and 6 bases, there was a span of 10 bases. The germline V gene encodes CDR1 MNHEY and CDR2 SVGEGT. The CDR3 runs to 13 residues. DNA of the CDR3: TGTGCCAGCAGTTCGGGCATCCCCAATGAGCAGTTCTTC. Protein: CASSSGIPNEQFF.

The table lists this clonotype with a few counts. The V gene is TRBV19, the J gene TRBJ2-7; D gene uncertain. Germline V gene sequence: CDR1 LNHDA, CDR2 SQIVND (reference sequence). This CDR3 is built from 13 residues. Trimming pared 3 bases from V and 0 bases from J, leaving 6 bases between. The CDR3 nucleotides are TGTGCCAGTAGTATGCTGAGCTCCTACGAGCAGTACTTC. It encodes CASSMLSSYEQYF.

For the CDR3, the DNA is TGTGCCAGCAGCCTCTGGGCAGCGCGGAACACTGAAGCTTTCTTT. Translation: CASSLWAARNTEAFF. The genes are TRBV6-1 and TRBJ1-1; no firm D call. The germline V gene encodes CDR1 MNHNS and CDR2 SASEGT. With 6 bases removed from V and 1 base from J, the gap between germline ends came to 15 bases. The CDR3 consists of 15 residues.

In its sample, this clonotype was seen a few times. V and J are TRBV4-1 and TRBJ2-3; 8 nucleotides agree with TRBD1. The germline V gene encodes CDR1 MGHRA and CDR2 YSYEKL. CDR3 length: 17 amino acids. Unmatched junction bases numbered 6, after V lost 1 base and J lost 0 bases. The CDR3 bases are TGCGCCAGCAGCCAAGTGATAGGGGACAGGAGCACAGATACGCAGTATTTT. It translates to CASSQVIGDRSTDTQYF.

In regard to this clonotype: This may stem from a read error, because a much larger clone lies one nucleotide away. CDR3 loop: CASSQRIGAIQETQYF. CDR3 bases: TGCGCCAGCAGCCAAAGGATAGGAGCTATCCAAGAGACCCAGTACTTC. V usage is TRBV4-1 and J usage is TRBJ2-5; D is unclear. The CDR3 is 16 amino acids. Between the trimmed V and J ends, which lost 2 bases and 1 base, there was a span of 14 bases. Germline CDR1 is MGHRA and CDR2 is YSYEKL.

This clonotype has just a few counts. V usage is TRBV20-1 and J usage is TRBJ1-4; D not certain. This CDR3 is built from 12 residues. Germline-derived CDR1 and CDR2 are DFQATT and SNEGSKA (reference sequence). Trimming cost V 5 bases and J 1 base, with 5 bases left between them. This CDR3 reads CSAFETNEKLFF. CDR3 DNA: TGCAGTGCTTTTGAAACTAATGAAAAACTGTTTTTT.

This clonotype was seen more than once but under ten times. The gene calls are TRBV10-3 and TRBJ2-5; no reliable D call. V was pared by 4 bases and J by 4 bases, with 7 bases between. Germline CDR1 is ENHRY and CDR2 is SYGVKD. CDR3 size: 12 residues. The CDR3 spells CAISGPTETQYF. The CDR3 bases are TGTGCCATCAGTGGACCGACAGAGACCCAGTACTTC.